Sequencing of this T cell receptor beta chain was carried out in a study of shared clonotypes between healthy human individuals. Study observations and caveats: In a few donors, 4.5% to 5.5% of naive CD4 clonotypes appeared in common.

The CDR3 has 14 amino acids. The germline CDR1 and CDR2 sequences are GTSNPN and SVGIG (reference sequence). The V and J ends lost 2 bases and 3 bases, in that order; junction bases with no gene match: 3. In the case of this clone: The antigen is undetermined. This sample includes further DNA sequences coding for the same CDR3.

Per sorted-subset replicate PCR, input was 200 to 250 ng DNA, representing 30,000 or so T cell genomes. Profiled with immunoSEQ multiplex PCR; TCRdb holds only in-frame clones, not every one. Among some 1,900,000 clones listed, roughly 95% were seen once. Naive CD8 cells were CD45RO-negative, positively selected for CCR7, excluding terminally differentiated effector memory CD45RA+ cells. The clonotype was recovered from a man aged 18 to 35 in good health. The V and J genes are TRBV30 and TRBJ1-5, with 8 bases identical to TRBD1. Sample: naive CD8+ T cells sorted from blood. The CDR3 bases are TGTGCCTGGAGTACGGGACAGGCCAATCAGCCCCAGCATTTT. It is translated as CAWSTGQANQPQHF.